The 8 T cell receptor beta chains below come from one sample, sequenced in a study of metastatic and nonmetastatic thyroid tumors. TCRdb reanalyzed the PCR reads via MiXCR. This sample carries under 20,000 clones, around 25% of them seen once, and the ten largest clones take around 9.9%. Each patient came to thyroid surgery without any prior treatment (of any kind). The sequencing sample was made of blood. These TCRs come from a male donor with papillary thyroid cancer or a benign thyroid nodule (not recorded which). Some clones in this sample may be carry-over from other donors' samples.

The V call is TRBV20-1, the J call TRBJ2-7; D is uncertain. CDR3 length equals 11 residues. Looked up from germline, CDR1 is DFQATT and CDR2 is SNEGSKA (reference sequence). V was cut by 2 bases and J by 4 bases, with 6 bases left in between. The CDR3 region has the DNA TGCAGTGCTAGACGCCAATACGAGCAGTACTTC. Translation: CSARRQYEQYF.

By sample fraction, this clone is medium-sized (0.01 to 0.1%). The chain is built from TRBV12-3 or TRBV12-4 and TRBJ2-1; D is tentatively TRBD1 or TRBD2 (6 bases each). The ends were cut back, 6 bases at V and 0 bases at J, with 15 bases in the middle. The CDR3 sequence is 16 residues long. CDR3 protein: CASSWGAGSSYNEQFF. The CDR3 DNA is TGTGCCAGCAGCTGGGGGGCGGGCAGCTCCTACAATGAGCAGTTCTTC.

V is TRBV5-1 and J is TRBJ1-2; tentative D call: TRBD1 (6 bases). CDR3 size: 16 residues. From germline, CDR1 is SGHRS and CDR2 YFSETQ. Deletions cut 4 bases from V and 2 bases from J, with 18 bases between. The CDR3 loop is CASSPGPTGLNYGYTF. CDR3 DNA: TGCGCCAGCAGCCCAGGACCGACAGGATTAAACTATGGCTACACCTTC.

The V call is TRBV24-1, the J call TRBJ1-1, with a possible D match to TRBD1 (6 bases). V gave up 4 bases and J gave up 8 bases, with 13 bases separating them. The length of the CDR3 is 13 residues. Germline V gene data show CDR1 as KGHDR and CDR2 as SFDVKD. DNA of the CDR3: TGTGCCACCAGTGACCCGACAGGTCTGGAAGCTTTCTTT. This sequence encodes CATSDPTGLEAFF.

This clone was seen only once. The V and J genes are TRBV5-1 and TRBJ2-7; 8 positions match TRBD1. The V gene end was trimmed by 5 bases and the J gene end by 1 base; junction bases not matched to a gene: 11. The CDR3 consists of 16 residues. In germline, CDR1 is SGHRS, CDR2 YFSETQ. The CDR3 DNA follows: TGCGCCAGCAGGCCCTCCGTTGACAGGGGTTCCTACGAGCAGTACTTC. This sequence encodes CASRPSVDRGSYEQYF.

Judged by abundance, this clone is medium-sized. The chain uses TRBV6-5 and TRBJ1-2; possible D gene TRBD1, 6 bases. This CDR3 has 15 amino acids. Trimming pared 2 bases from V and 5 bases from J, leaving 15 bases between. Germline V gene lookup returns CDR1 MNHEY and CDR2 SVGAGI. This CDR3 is CASSYRGMKGYGYTF. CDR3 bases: TGTGCCAGCAGTTACAGGGGGATGAAAGGGTATGGCTACACCTTC.

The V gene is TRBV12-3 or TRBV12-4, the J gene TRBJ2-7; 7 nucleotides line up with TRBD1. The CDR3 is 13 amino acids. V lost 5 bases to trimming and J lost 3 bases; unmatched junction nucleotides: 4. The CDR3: CASSARTGYEQYF. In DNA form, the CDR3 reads TGTGCCAGCAGTGCCCGGACAGGCTACGAGCAGTACTTC.

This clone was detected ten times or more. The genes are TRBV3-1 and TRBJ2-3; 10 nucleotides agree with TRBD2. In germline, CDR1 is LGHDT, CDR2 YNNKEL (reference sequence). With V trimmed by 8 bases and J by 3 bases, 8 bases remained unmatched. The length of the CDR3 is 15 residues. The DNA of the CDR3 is TGTGCCAGCCGTCTCCTAGCGGGAGAGACAGATACGCAGTATTTT. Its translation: CASRLLAGETDTQYF.